The 19 T cell receptor beta chains given below trace back to one sample, sequenced in a study of CD8 T cells in ankylosing spondylitis. TCRdb recomputed calls from the 5' RACE reads with MiXCR, one row per CDR3 protein. The sample shows 45,000 to 65,000 distinct CDR3 sequences, 6.5% to 9% of them seen only once. The sequenced sample consisted of blood, either unsorted or a sorted T cell fraction (not recorded which). The receptors derive from a female donor with ankylosing spondylitis or in good health (not recorded which).

In its sample, this clonotype was seen many times. The J gene is TRBJ1-5, the V gene TRBV4-1; possibly TRBD1 for D (5 bases). Per the germline V gene, CDR1 is MGHRA and CDR2 is YSYEKL. With 6 bases removed from V and 0 bases from J, the gap between germline ends came to 9 bases. This CDR3 has 14 amino acids. Here the CDR3 reads CASRETDSNQPQHF. The DNA for the CDR3 is TGCGCCAGCAGGGAGACAGATAGCAATCAGCCCCAGCATTTT.

This clonotype was recorded many times. The chain links TRBV20-1 to TRBJ1-1, with TRBD1 identical over 9 bases. There are 17 residues in the CDR3. After removal of 1 base from V and 0 bases from J, the junction contained 9 bases not matched to a gene. The germline V gene has CDR1 DFQATT and CDR2 SNEGSKA (reference sequence). CDR3 region: CSARVVGTGSMNTEAFF. CDR3 in DNA: TGCAGTGCTAGAGTGGTGGGGACAGGGTCCATGAACACTGAAGCTTTCTTT.

This clonotype was observed many times. V and J are TRBV9 and TRBJ1-4; possible D gene TRBD1, 5 bases. Germline CDR1 is SGDLS and CDR2 is YYNGEE. V was shortened by 4 bases and J by 5 bases, with 12 bases between the two germline ends. The CDR3 covers 14 residues. CDR3 residues: CASSPETANEKLFF. The CDR3 DNA sequence: TGTGCCAGCAGCCCAGAGACAGCAAATGAAAAACTGTTTTTT.

This clonotype was picked up a small number of times. J is TRBJ2-1 and V is TRBV18, with D hard to call. This CDR3 has 14 residues. Trimming took 2 bases from V and 6 from J, leaving 11 bases between them. Germline V CDR1 and CDR2: KGHSH, LQKENI. The CDR3 DNA sequence: TGTGCCAGCTCACCAGCGGTGGGCGCCAATGAGCAGTTCTTC. Translating gives CASSPAVGANEQFF.

This clonotype was observed a few times. The V gene is TRBV11-2, the J gene TRBJ2-1; no firm D call. This CDR3 is built from 14 residues. The ends were cut back, 1 base at V and 1 base at J, with 5 bases in the middle. The germline CDR1 and CDR2 sequences are SGHAT and FQNNGV. The CDR3 is CASSLVFSYNEQFF. The CDR3 nucleotides are TGTGCCAGCAGCTTAGTTTTTTCCTACAATGAGCAGTTCTTC.

This clonotype was found once. CDR3 DNA sequence: TGTGCCAGCAGTTCCATGACAGGGACGAACACTGAAGCTTTCTTT. Its translation: CASSSMTGTNTEAFF. The chain couples TRBV28 to TRBJ1-1; TRBD1 agrees at 7 bases. V lost 4 bases and J lost 1; bases outside the gene matches: 6. The germline gives CDR1 MDHEN, CDR2 SYDVKM. This CDR3 has 15 amino acids.

In this sample, this clonotype turned up a few times. The chain carries TRBV11-2 and TRBJ1-5; 7 nucleotides align to TRBD1. Unmatched junction bases numbered 9, after V lost 6 bases and J lost 7 bases. This CDR3 comprises 14 residues. Germline V gene lookup returns CDR1 SGHAT and CDR2 FQNNGV. DNA of the CDR3: TGTGCCAGCAGTCATACACACAGGGGCCAGCCCCAGCATTTT. Its protein product is CASSHTHRGQPQHF.

This clonotype was counted ten times or more. The J gene is TRBJ2-7, the V gene TRBV7-9, with D possibly TRBD1 on 6 matching bases. The CDR3 is 13 residues long. Trimming left V 5 bases short and J 3 bases short, with 11 bases between. CDR1 is SEHNR, CDR2 FQNEAQ, per germline (reference sequence). CDR3 loop: CASSATGDYEQYF. DNA of the CDR3: TGTGCCAGCAGCGCGACAGGAGACTACGAGCAGTACTTC.

There are many counts of this clonotype. CDR3 residues: CAISELERFSGANVLTF. The DNA of the CDR3 is TGTGCCATCAGTGAGCTAGAGAGATTCTCTGGGGCCAACGTCCTGACTTTC. This chain connects TRBV10-3 to TRBJ2-6, with D uncertain. Per the germline V gene, CDR1 is ENHRY and CDR2 is SYGVKD. V was cut by 2 bases and J by 0 bases, with 11 bases left in between. The CDR3 runs 17 residues.

There are many counts of this clonotype. The gene calls are TRBV20-1 and TRBJ1-1; D is undetermined. The CDR3 has 14 amino acids. V was shortened by 6 bases and J by 0 bases, with 14 bases between the two germline ends. Germline CDR1 reads DFQATT; CDR2 reads SNEGSKA (reference sequence). The CDR3 protein is CSATRAGMNTEAFF. The CDR3 DNA reads TGCAGTGCAACGCGGGCGGGAATGAACACTGAAGCTTTCTTT.

The table lists this clonotype with many counts. The chain couples TRBV20-1 to TRBJ2-3; no definite D call. This CDR3 spans 14 amino acids. Germline V gene sequence: CDR1 DFQATT, CDR2 SNEGSKA (reference sequence). The V end was cut by 2 bases, the J end by 4 bases, with 13 bases between. The DNA of the CDR3 is TGCAGTGCTAGAAGCCAGCCTCAAGCAGATACGCAGTATTTT. Its translation is CSARSQPQADTQYF.

Many counts were recorded for this clonotype. V is TRBV5-1 and J is TRBJ1-4; D may be TRBD1 (5 bases). There are 17 residues in the CDR3. Trimming took off 0 bases at V and 8 bases at J, with 20 bases between the two ends. Germline V CDR1 and CDR2: SGHRS, YFSETQ. The CDR3 protein is CASSLDPPGGEREKLFF. The CDR3, as DNA: TGCGCCAGCAGCTTGGACCCTCCCGGGGGGGAACGGGAAAAACTGTTTTTT.

This clonotype showed up many times. The chain is built from TRBV2 and TRBJ2-3; D gene uncertain. The V end was cut by 3 bases, the J end by 4 bases, with 5 bases between. Germline V gene sequence: CDR1 SNHLY, CDR2 FYNNEI. There are 12 residues in the CDR3. As DNA, the CDR3 is TGTGCCAGCAGTGACGGATCAGATACGCAGTATTTT. Its protein product is CASSDGSDTQYF.

In its sample, this clonotype was seen many times. The chain has TRBV29-1 and TRBJ2-1; D assignment may be TRBD1 or TRBD2 (5 bases each). V dropped 0 bases and J dropped 0 bases, with 21 bases sitting between them. Germline CDR1 SQVTM, CDR2 ANQGSEA. The CDR3 length is 19 residues. The DNA for the CDR3 is TGCAGCGTTGAAGATTGGGGGTTAGCACTAAGTGGCTCCTACAATGAGCAGTTCTTC. Translated: CSVEDWGLALSGSYNEQFF.

The chain joins TRBV7-7 to TRBJ2-3; D not resolved. Trimming removed 5 bases at V and 3 bases at J, with 12 bases between. CDR1 and CDR2 from the germline V gene are SSHAT and FNYEAQ (reference sequence). The CDR3 contains 14 residues. The CDR3 is CASSPEIYTDTQYF. The CDR3, as DNA: TGTGCCAGCAGCCCAGAGATTTATACAGATACGCAGTATTTT.

The chain couples TRBV7-1 to TRBJ2-5; D remains ambiguous. TRBV7-1 is sorted into the ORF group, with uncertain function. With 3 bases removed from V and 6 bases from J, the gap between germline ends came to 8 bases. This CDR3 comprises 12 residues. Here the CDR3 DNA reads TGTGCCAGCAGCTCCCAATGGCAGACCCAGTACTTC. As protein: CASSSQWQTQYF.

This clonotype was counted at least ten times. The V and J genes are TRBV10-3 and TRBJ2-5, with D possibly being TRBD1 or TRBD2 (5 bases each). Germline assignment: CDR1 ENHRY and CDR2 SYGVKD. The germline V and J ends were trimmed by 5 bases and 2 bases, with 12 bases remaining between them. The CDR3 spans 14 residues. The CDR3 DNA reads as TGTGCCATCAGTTCGACGGGGCAGCAAGAGACCCAGTACTTC. Its translation is CAISSTGQQETQYF.

Concerning this clonotype itself: One end of the junction does not line up with germline, which may come from a read error. The DNA of the CDR3 is TGTGCCTGCAGCCAAGATCTTGACAGAGCCTCGTTCGATGAGCAGTTCTTC. This translates into CACSQDLDRASFDEQFF. The chain employs TRBV3-1 and TRBJ2-1; tentatively, D is TRBD1 (5 bases). The length of the CDR3 is 17 residues. Germline V gives CDR1 LGHDT, CDR2 YNNKEL (reference sequence).

A note on this clonotype: The junction shows a germline mismatch at one end, possibly a read error. V gene TRBV11-2 combines with J gene TRBJ2-1, with TRBD2 matching over 13 bases. This CDR3 spans 15 amino acids. Germline V CDR1 and CDR2: SGHAT, FQNNGV. CDR3 DNA: TGTGCCAGGAGCTCACTAGCGGGGGGGAGGAATGAGCAGTTCTTC. Amino acid sequence: CARSSLAGGRNEQFF.